The rows below give T cell receptor beta chains drawn from one sample of a study of beta chain features in type 1 diabetes. Sequenced by immunoSEQ multiplex PCR; TCRdb stores in-frame clones only, minus some. Among more than 95,000 clones listed, 15% to 20% were seen once. The sequenced sample consisted of central memory CD4+ T cells from blood. The receptors were gathered from a young man with type 1 diabetes. Each CDR3 is given with its conserved first and last residue. The D gene is left open where the match is weak. Only part of the rows carry a size: once, few, many, or a class if the clone is expanded.

d_call,j_call,v_call,clone_size,cdr3_aa,cdr3_nt
-,TRBJ2-3,TRBV29-1,few,CSVNSFSTDTQYF,TGCAGCGTTAACAGTTTTAGCACAGATACGCAGTATTTT
-,TRBJ1-5,TRBV6-4,-,CASRPLNGLRQPQHF,TGTGCCAGCAGACCTCTTAACGGACTTAGACAGCCCCAGCATTTT
TRBD1,TRBJ1-6,TRBV30,few,CAWSIGTVYNSPLHF,TGTGCCTGGAGTATCGGGACAGTCTATAATTCACCCCTCCACTTT
-,TRBJ2-7,TRBV21-1,few,CASSKGPSGRSYEQYF,TGTGCCAGCAGCAAAGGGCCTAGCGGGAGGTCCTACGAGCAGTACTTC
-,TRBJ1-3,TRBV14,-,CASSQDWGSGNTIYF,TGTGCCAGCAGCCAAGATTGGGGCTCAGGAAACACCATATATTTT
-,TRBJ2-7,TRBV6-6,many,CASRQKGREQYF,TGTGCCAGCCGTCAAAAAGGGAGGGAGCAGTACTTC
-,TRBJ1-1,TRBV30,few,CAWSVPGDSYTEAFF,TGTGCCTGGAGTGTACCCGGGGATTCGTACACTGAAGCTTTCTTT
-,TRBJ1-1,TRBV7-2,few,CASSRAGNTEAFF,TGTGCCAGCAGCCGGGCGGGGAACACTGAAGCTTTCTTT
TRBD2,TRBJ2-4,TRBV7-2,-,CASSLWLADLAKNIQYF,TGTGCCAGCAGCTTATGGCTAGCGGACCTAGCCAAAAACATTCAGTACTTC
-,TRBJ2-5,TRBV1,few,CTSSRRGAECGETQYF,TGCACCAGCAGCCGTAGGGGGGCGGAGTGTGGCGAGACCCAGTACTTC
-,TRBJ2-1,TRBV4-3,few,CASSQGTSQAYNEQFF,TGCGCCAGCAGCCAGGGAACTAGCCAGGCCTACAATGAGCAGTTCTTC